Shown below are 10 T cell receptor beta chains from a single sample sequenced in a study of control samples from healthy donors and cancer patients. Produced via immunoSEQ multiplex PCR; TCRdb's table is partial and in-frame only. The table includes approximately 180,000 clones, more than 85% detected once. The sample was blood. These receptors came from a woman in her forties in good health.

This rearrangement joins TRBV3-1 (or the pseudogene TRBV3-2) to TRBJ2-7; D perhaps matches TRBD1 (6 bases). The V gene lost 0 bases and the J gene lost 4 bases, with 13 bases spanning the gap. CDR1 and CDR2 (germline): LGHDT, YNNKEL (reference sequence). The CDR3 extends over 15 amino acids. The CDR3 here is CASSQDSGGPYEQYF. Written as DNA, the CDR3 is TGTGCCAGCAGCCAAGATAGTGGGGGCCCATACGAGCAGTACTTC.

The chain recombines TRBV2 with TRBJ1-1; TRBD1 might be the D (6 bases). Trimming pared 11 bases from V and 5 bases from J, leaving 24 bases between. The V gene's germline CDR1 is SNHLY and CDR2 FYNNEI. The length of the CDR3 is 15 residues. This CDR3 reads CAADPGGAPWTEAFF. In DNA, the CDR3 is TGTGCCGCCGACCCCGGGGGCGCCCCGTGGACTGAAGCTTTCTTT.

The V and J genes are TRBV19 and TRBJ2-3; the D gene is possibly TRBD2 (6 bases). The CDR3 has 13 amino acids. Germline V gene data show CDR1 as LNHDA and CDR2 as SQIVND (reference sequence). Trimming shortened V by 3 bases and J by 4 bases, and 8 bases separated the two germline ends. The CDR3 sequence: CASSIGGADTQYF. The CDR3 DNA reads TGTGCCAGTAGTATCGGCGGGGCAGATACGCAGTATTTT.

The chain recombines TRBV9 with TRBJ1-1, with D perhaps matching TRBD1 (6 bases). This CDR3 has 15 residues. Trimming cost V 3 bases and J 1 base, with 13 bases left between them. Germline V gene data show CDR1 as SGDLS and CDR2 as YYNGEE. The CDR3 region has the DNA TGTGCCAGCAGCGGACAGGAGTTTAAGAACACTGAAGCTTTCTTT. Amino acid sequence: CASSGQEFKNTEAFF.

Within the sample, this clone is medium-sized. The chain couples TRBV6-5 to TRBJ1-3; TRBD1 matches at 8 bases. Germline trimming cut 4 bases from V and 16 bases from J; bases unmatched to any gene: 9. CDR3 size: 12 residues. CDR1 is MNHEY, CDR2 SVGAGI, per germline. This CDR3 is CASSSGQGASYF. In DNA, the CDR3 is TGTGCCAGCAGTTCCGGACAGGGAGCCTCCTATTTT.

The chain links TRBV27 to TRBJ1-2; 8 positions match TRBD1. Germline-derived CDR1 and CDR2 are MNHEY and SMNVEV (reference sequence). The V gene end was trimmed by 6 bases and the J gene end by 0 bases; junction bases not matched to a gene: 9. The CDR3 totals 16 residues. CDR3 protein: CASRAGGGLANYGYTF. CDR3 DNA sequence: TGTGCCAGCAGGGCAGGGGGCGGGCTAGCTAACTATGGCTACACCTTC.

V and J are TRBV10-3 and TRBJ2-2; no clear D. The CDR3 totals 13 residues. The germline gives CDR1 ENHRY, CDR2 SYGVKD. V was shortened by 4 bases and J by 1 base, with 4 bases between the two germline ends. CDR3 amino acids: CAISVQNTGELFF. The CDR3 DNA sequence: TGTGCCATCAGTGTCCAGAACACCGGGGAGCTGTTTTTT.

CDR3 in amino acids: CASSFPGAGYGYTF. In DNA form, the CDR3 reads TGTGCCAGCAGCTTCCCAGGGGCTGGCTATGGCTACACCTTC. J is TRBJ1-2 and V is TRBV5-6, with a possible D match to TRBD1 (6 bases). Deletions cut 2 bases from V and 4 bases from J, with 12 bases between. CDR3 length: 14 residues. Germline CDR1 and CDR2: SGHDT and YYEEEE.

V usage is TRBV18 and J usage is TRBJ1-4, with D possibly being TRBD1 (5 bases). The CDR3 loop spans 15 amino acids. The germline V gene encodes CDR1 KGHSH and CDR2 LQKENI. V dropped 6 bases and J dropped 8 bases, with 19 bases sitting between them. CDR3 sequence (DNA): TGTGCCAGCTCCTCTCGGACCGGGACGGGCGAAAAACTGTTTTTT. Amino acids: CASSSRTGTGEKLFF. Full variable domain (rest looked up from reference TRBV18 and TRBJ1-4): NAGVMQNPRHLVRRRGQEARLRCSPMKGHSHVYWYRQLPEEGLKFMVYLQKENIIDESGMPKERFSAEFPKEGPSILRIQQVVRGDSAAYFCASSSRTGTGEKLFFGSGTQLSVL.

This clone was seen a single time. The genes are TRBV5-4 and TRBJ1-6, with a weak D call TRBD1 (5 bases). This CDR3 is 14 amino acids long. Germline CDR1 SGHNT, CDR2 YYREEE (reference sequence). Trimming cost V 4 bases and J 8 bases, with 13 bases left between them. The CDR3 reads CASSPQGSDSPLHF. Written as DNA, the CDR3 is TGTGCCAGCAGCCCCCAGGGTAGCGATTCACCCCTCCACTTT.